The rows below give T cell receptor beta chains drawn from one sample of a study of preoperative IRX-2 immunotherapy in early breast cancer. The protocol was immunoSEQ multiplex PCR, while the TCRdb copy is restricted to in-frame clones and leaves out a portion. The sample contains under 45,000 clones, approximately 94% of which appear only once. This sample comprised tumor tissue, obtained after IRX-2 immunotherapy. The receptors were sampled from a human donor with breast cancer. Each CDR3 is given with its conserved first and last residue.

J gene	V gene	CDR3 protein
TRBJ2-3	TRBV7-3	CASSLTGAGHPSTDTQYF
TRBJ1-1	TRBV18	CASSARRSGGFMNTEAFF
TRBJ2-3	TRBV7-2	CASSLAGAGGDTQYF
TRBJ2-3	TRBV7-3	CASSVGPTGDTQYF
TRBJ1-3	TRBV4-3	CASSQGPSGNTIYF
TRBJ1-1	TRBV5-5	CASSSGTGGLRTEAFF
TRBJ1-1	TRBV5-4	CASTFPEREADTEAFF
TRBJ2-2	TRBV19	CASIGTANTGELFF
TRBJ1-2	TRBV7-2	CASSSPDPLLYGYTF
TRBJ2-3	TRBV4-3	CASSQQAGHTDTQYF
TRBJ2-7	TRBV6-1	CASRLTGPYYEQYF
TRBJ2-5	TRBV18	CASSPPRRAEETQYF
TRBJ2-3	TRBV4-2	CASSQGGGSTDTQYF
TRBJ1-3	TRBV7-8	CASSLGPGAGNTIYF
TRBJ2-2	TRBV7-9	CASSLGSGGPGELFF
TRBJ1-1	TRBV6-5	CASSYGTNTEAFF
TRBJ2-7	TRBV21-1	CASSITPLLRSSYEQYF
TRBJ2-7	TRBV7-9	CASSLGQGAAYEQYF
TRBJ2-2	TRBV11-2	CASSLGGRGLTGELFF
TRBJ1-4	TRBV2	CASRAGTGGGEKLFF
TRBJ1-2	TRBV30	CAWTTRGVYGGYTF
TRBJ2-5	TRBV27	CASSLSSGRGETQYF
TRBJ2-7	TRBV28	CASRIRPGDYEQYF
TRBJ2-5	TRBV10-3	CAISGLAGETQYF
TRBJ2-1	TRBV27	CASSLPGGNEQFF
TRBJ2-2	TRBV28	CASGPLGELFF
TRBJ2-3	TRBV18	CASSPPTDTQYF
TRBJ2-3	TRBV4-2	CASRGYTQYF
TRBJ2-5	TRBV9	CASSVGPLQETQYF
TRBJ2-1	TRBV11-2	CASSLTTSLFF
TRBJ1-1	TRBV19	CASSLVNTEAFF
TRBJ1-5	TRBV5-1	CASSLGGANQPQHF
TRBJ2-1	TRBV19	CASSATGTGQFF
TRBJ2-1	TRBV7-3	CARRLGTAFWNEQFF
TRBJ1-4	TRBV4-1	CASSLTASTNEKLFF
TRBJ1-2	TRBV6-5	CASSYSDGSYTF
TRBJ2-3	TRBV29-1	CSVEESDIGTDTQYF
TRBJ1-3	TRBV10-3	CAISESRAGNTIYF
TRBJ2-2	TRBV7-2	CASSASGGAIGELFF
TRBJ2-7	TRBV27	CASSRGAGDEQYF
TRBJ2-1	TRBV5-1	CASSVLDRLNEQFF
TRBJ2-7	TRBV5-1	CASSPGGSDEQYF
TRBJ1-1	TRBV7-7	CASSLDTEAFF
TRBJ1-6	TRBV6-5	CASSWGRRNSPLHF
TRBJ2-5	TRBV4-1	CASSQGVGTQYF
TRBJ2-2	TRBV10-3	CAISTSGRDTGELFF
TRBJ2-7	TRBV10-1	CASSELPDGTINEQYF
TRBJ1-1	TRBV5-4	CASSGQGALAFF
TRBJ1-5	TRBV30	CAWSKGGNQPQHF
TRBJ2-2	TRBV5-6	CASSKTSGVWSGELFF
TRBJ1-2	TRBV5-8	CASSSEEAGDYGYTF
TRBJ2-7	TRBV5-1	CASSLEGTGTTYEQYF
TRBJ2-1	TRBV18	CASSRDRDSSGEFF
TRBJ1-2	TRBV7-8	CASSLGPNYGYTF
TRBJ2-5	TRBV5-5	CASSWEGRGGETQYF